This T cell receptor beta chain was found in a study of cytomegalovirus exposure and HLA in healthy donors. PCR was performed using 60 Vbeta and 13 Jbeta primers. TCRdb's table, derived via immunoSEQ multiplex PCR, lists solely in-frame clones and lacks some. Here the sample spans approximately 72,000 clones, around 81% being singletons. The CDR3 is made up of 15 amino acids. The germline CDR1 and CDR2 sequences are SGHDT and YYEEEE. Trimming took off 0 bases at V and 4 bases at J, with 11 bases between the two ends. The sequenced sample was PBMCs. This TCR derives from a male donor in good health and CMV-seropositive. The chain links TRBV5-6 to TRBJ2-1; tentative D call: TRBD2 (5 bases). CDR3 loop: CASSLVRALYNEQFF. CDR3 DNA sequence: TGTGCCAGCAGCTTGGTGCGGGCTTTATACAATGAGCAGTTCTTC.